This T cell receptor (beta chain) derives from a study of blood T cell repertoires in COVID-19. Background on the study: Collection of acute and convalescent COVID-19 samples took place in the United States, Italy and Spain. T cells, B-cell-depleted T cells, or PBMCs supplied cDNA or gDNA.

Original data processing: Estimated nucleated cell counts came from reference gene primer amplification. Assay: immunoSEQ multiplex PCR; the TCRdb copy retains only in-frame clones and omits some. V and J calls plus clone size are reproduced from that table; the DNA served to infer D and trimming. This sample carries approximately 50,000 clones, around 90% of them seen once, and the ten largest clones take approximately 4%. The clonotype was recovered from a human donor in a cohort sampled during active COVID-19. The specimen was peripheral blood.

The chain's CDR3 is CAISESGLNTEAFF. Written as DNA, the CDR3 is TGTGCCATCAGTGAGTCGGGCCTGAACACTGAAGCTTTCTTT. The chain recombines TRBV10-3 with TRBJ1-1; D is ambiguous. Deletions cut 0 bases from V and 0 bases from J, with 5 bases between. The CDR3 totals 14 residues. CDR1 is ENHRY, CDR2 SYGVKD, per germline.